A single sample gave rise to the 28 T cell receptor beta chains below, sequenced in a study of blood T cells in healthy people across ages. Together with a sample-barcoded 5' primer, a J-beta primer mix was included in a second PCR lasting about 7 to 11 cycles. A single record per CDR3 protein comes from TCRdb applying MiXCR to the 5' RACE reads. The sample lists 600,000 to 800,000 distinct CDR3 sequences, under 65% occurring once. The sample consisted of blood. The source is a woman older than 75 in good health.

Points on this clonotype: The junction departs from the called germline gene at one end, perhaps through a read error. The chain has TRBV7-2 and TRBJ2-5, with TRBD2 matching 13 bases. The CDR3 covers 17 residues. Germline V gene lookup returns CDR1 SGHTA and CDR2 FQGNSA. The CDR3 nucleotides read TGTGCCGGCAGCGAACGGACTAGCGGGAGAGGTCGGGTGACCCAGTACTTC. Protein sequence: CAGSERTSGRGRVTQYF. Using reference TRBV7-2 and TRBJ2-5 for the parts outside the CDR3, the full variable domain is GAGVSQSPSNKVTEKGKDVELRCDPISGHTALYWYRQSLGQGLEFLIYFQGNSAPDKSGLPSDRFSAERTGGSVSTLTIQRTQQEDSAVYLCAGSERTSGRGRVTQYFGPGTRLLVL.

The chain employs TRBV6-5 and TRBJ1-2; possible D gene TRBD1, 5 bases. The CDR3 has 10 residues. In germline, CDR1 is MNHEY, CDR2 SVGAGI. Trimming took 10 bases from V and 8 from J, leaving 11 bases between them. The CDR3 nucleotides read TGTGCCACAGGGAGAACCGGCTACACCTTC. It specifies CATGRTGYTF.

This clonotype was detected a few times. The chain links TRBV27 to TRBJ1-5, with unresolved D. CDR1 MNHEY and CDR2 SMNVEV come from the germline V gene (reference sequence). V shed 2 bases and J shed 2 bases, with 10 bases lying between them. This CDR3 is built from 15 residues. DNA for the CDR3: TGTGCCAGCAGTTTAAGGAGCCAGGGCAATCAGCCCCAGCATTTT. It translates to CASSLRSQGNQPQHF.

Note on this clonotype: Being one base from a much bigger clone, this may be a read error. The chain combines TRBV4-1 with TRBJ2-5, with D perhaps TRBD1 or TRBD2 (5 bases each). V lost 6 bases and J lost 11, with 28 bases in between. Per the germline V gene, CDR1 is MGHRA and CDR2 is YSYEKL. CDR3 length: 16 residues. The CDR3 DNA is TGCGCCAGCAGTCTTCAAACTCACACTCGGGGCAATGAGCAGTACTTC. It yields the protein CASSLQTHTRGNEQYF.

The CDR3 reads CSATDRAKKSTDTQYF. The DNA of the CDR3 is TGCAGTGCAACTGACAGGGCGAAAAAAAGCACAGATACGCAGTATTTT. The chain recombines TRBV20-1 with TRBJ2-3, with TRBD1 identical over 7 bases. The CDR3 consists of 16 residues. J was trimmed by 0 bases and V by 6 bases; bases with no gene match: 12. Germline V gene data show CDR1 as DFQATT and CDR2 as SNEGSKA (reference sequence).

This clonotype was picked up many times. The rearrangement joins TRBV20-1 to TRBJ2-3; D is possibly TRBD2 (6 bases). CDR1 DFQATT and CDR2 SNEGSKA come from the germline V gene (reference sequence). This CDR3 comprises 13 residues. Trimming took 3 bases from V and 4 from J, leaving 11 bases between them. The CDR3 DNA reads as TGCAGTGCTAGGGTAGGGACTTCAGATACGCAGTATTTT. Its protein product is CSARVGTSDTQYF.

A remark on this clonotype: A read error may be the cause here, since a much bigger clone is one base away. This chain links TRBV3-1 with TRBJ2-7; TRBD2 matches 8 bases. Germline CDR1 reads LGHDT; CDR2 reads YNNKEL (reference sequence). This CDR3 comprises 14 residues. The CDR3 region has the DNA TGTGCCTGCAGCCAGCTCGGGGGGGCCTACGAGCAGTACTTC. Residues: CACSQLGGAYEQYF.

This clonotype was picked up many times. This chain joins TRBV2 and TRBJ2-1; unclear D gene. Trimming left V 2 bases short and J 7 bases short, with 6 bases between. The CDR3 contains 12 residues. Germline V gene data show CDR1 as SNHLY and CDR2 as FYNNEI. The CDR3 sequence is CASSETFNEQFF. CDR3 nucleotide sequence: TGTGCCAGCAGTGAAACCTTTAATGAGCAGTTCTTC.

About this clonotype itself: It may be a read error: a sequence one base away is much more abundant. CDR3 bases: TGTGCCGGCAGTGAAGAGGGAGAGGAGACCCAGTACTTC. This sequence encodes CAGSEEGEETQYF. The rearrangement uses TRBV2 and TRBJ2-5, with D tentatively TRBD2 (5 bases). This CDR3 spans 13 amino acids. Per the germline V gene, CDR1 is SNHLY and CDR2 is FYNNEI. Filled out from reference TRBV2 and TRBJ2-5, the complete variable domain reads EPEVTQTPSHQVTQMGQEVILRCVPISNHLYFYWYRQILGQKVEFLVSFYNNEISEKSEIFDDQFSVERPDGSNFTLKIRSTKLEDSAMYFCAGSEEGEETQYFGPGTRLLVL.

This clonotype was recorded at least ten times. The V call is TRBV5-1, the J call TRBJ1-4; the D is unclear. With 0 bases removed from V and 8 bases from J, the gap between germline ends came to 14 bases. From germline, CDR1 is SGHRS and CDR2 YFSETQ. The CDR3 has 15 residues. CDR3 in amino acids: CASSLASGGGEKLFF. The CDR3 DNA reads as TGCGCCAGCAGCTTGGCCTCAGGTGGAGGGGAAAAACTGTTTTTT. Drawing the rest from reference TRBV5-1 and TRBJ1-4, the complete variable domain is KAGVTQTPRYLIKTRGQQVTLSCSPISGHRSVSWYQQTPGQGLQFLFEYFSETQRNKGNFPGRFSGRQFSNSRSEMNVSTLELGDSALYLCASSLASGGGEKLFFGSGTQLSVL.

J is TRBJ2-1 and V is TRBV5-1, with 8 positions matching TRBD1. Germline CDR1 is SGHRS and CDR2 is YFSETQ. The CDR3 runs to 19 residues. V was pared by 0 bases and J by 6 bases, with 17 bases of the junction left unmatched. The CDR3 here is CASSLGGPRRQGFPNEQFF. CDR3 nucleotides: TGCGCCAGCAGCTTGGGTGGTCCGAGAAGACAGGGGTTCCCCAATGAGCAGTTCTTC.

This clonotype has just one count. This chain connects TRBV10-3 to TRBJ1-1; D not certain. This CDR3 spans 13 amino acids. Per the germline V gene, CDR1 is ENHRY and CDR2 is SYGVKD. V gave up 11 bases and J gave up 2 bases, with 15 bases separating them. The CDR3 reads CASRENLNTEAFF. CDR3 DNA: TGTGCCTCACGAGAGAATTTAAACACTGAAGCTTTCTTT.

This clonotype was picked up a small number of times. The chain links TRBV20-1 to TRBJ2-3, with D tentatively TRBD1 or TRBD2 (5 bases each). Trimming took 3 bases from V and 5 from J, leaving 9 bases between them. Germline lookup yields CDR1 DFQATT and CDR2 SNEGSKA (reference sequence). The CDR3 covers 12 residues. CDR3 in DNA: TGCAGTGCTAGCCCGAGGGGAGATACGCAGTATTTT. Translated, it gives CSASPRGDTQYF.

The gene calls are TRBV29-1 and TRBJ2-3; no clear D. Trimming took 3 bases from V and 2 from J, leaving 9 bases between them. Germline CDR1 is SQVTM and CDR2 is ANQGSEA. This CDR3 is built from 13 residues. The CDR3 reads CSVEVRNTDTQYF. CDR3 in DNA: TGCAGCGTTGAGGTCCGAAACACAGATACGCAGTATTTT.

V and J are TRBV24-1 and TRBJ2-3; weak D call: TRBD2 (6 bases). V lost 5 bases, J lost 0 bases, and 14 bases lay in between. The CDR3 is 16 residues long. Germline CDR1 and CDR2: KGHDR and SFDVKD. CDR3 loop: CATSGSGGSSTDTQYF. CDR3 nucleotide sequence: TGTGCCACCAGTGGGAGTGGAGGGAGTAGCACAGATACGCAGTATTTT.

Concerning this clonotype: It may be a read error: a sequence one base away is much more abundant. This chain links TRBV28 with TRBJ2-5, with 7 positions matching TRBD1. The better agreement between TRBJ2-7 and the DNA end casts doubt on the J call. The germline V gene has CDR1 MDHEN and CDR2 SYDVKM. The CDR3 length is 13 residues. CDR3 amino acids: CANSLTGTGEQYF. The CDR3 coding sequence is TGTGCCAACAGCCTGACAGGGACCGGCGAGCAGTACTTC.

This sequence joins TRBV6-2 or TRBV6-3 and TRBJ2-7; D is possibly TRBD1 (6 bases). Germline CDR1 and CDR2: MNHEY and SVGEGT. The CDR3 has 14 amino acids. The V end lost 6 bases, the J end lost 4 bases, and 16 bases lay between the germline ends. CDR3 sequence reads: CASSRQGPPYEQYF. CDR3 bases: TGTGCCAGCAGCAGGCAGGGGCCGCCTTACGAGCAGTACTTC.

The chain couples TRBV6-1 to TRBJ2-7; D perhaps matches TRBD1 (6 bases). This CDR3 contains 11 residues. Germline CDR1 MNHNS, CDR2 SASEGT. Trimming took 10 bases from V and 2 from J, leaving 9 bases between them. The CDR3 sequence is CATGQPYEQYF. The CDR3 nucleotides read TGTGCCACTGGACAGCCCTACGAGCAGTACTTC.

In regard to this clonotype: A clone one base away is much larger, so this may be a read error. The chain is built from TRBV5-6 and TRBJ2-4, with D perhaps matching TRBD2 (6 bases). Germline V CDR1 and CDR2: SGHDT, YYEEEE. The CDR3 totals 15 residues. The CDR3 nucleotides are TGTACCAGCAGCTCCTACCGGTTCGGGGGAAACATTCAGTACTTC. Translated: CTSSSYRFGGNIQYF. The full variable domain, with the rest looked up from reference TRBV5-6 and TRBJ2-4, is DAGVTQSPTHLIKTRGQQVTLRCSPKSGHDTVSWYQQALGQGPQFIFQYYEEEERQRGNFPDRFSGHQFPNYSSELNVNALLLGDSALYLCTSSSYRFGGNIQYFGAGTRLSVL.

This rearrangement joins TRBV6-2 or TRBV6-3 to TRBJ2-3; 9 bases are shared with TRBD2. V was pared by 6 bases and J by 2 bases, with 15 bases of the junction left unmatched. The germline V gene has CDR1 MNHEY and CDR2 SVGEGT. There are 18 residues in the CDR3. The CDR3 reads CASRTIQMTSGSTDTQYF. CDR3 nucleotide sequence: TGTGCCAGCAGGACGATCCAGATGACTAGCGGCTCCACAGATACGCAGTATTTT.

This clonotype was seen a handful of times. This chain uses TRBV9 with TRBJ2-1, with 7 bases that match TRBD1. The V gene end was trimmed by 0 bases and the J gene end by 9 bases; junction bases not matched to a gene: 6. CDR1 is SGDLS, CDR2 YYNGEE, per germline. This CDR3 contains 14 residues. The CDR3 loop is CASSVAGQGVEQFF. The CDR3 bases are TGTGCCAGCAGCGTAGCTGGCCAGGGGGTTGAGCAGTTCTTC.

This clonotype has just a few counts. The chain combines TRBV7-2 with TRBJ1-5; no definite D call. The CDR3 contains 14 residues. Germline V CDR1 and CDR2: SGHTA, FQGNSA. V was shortened by 4 bases and J by 3 bases, with 10 bases between the two germline ends. The CDR3 sequence: CASSYWADNQPQHF. DNA for the CDR3: TGTGCCAGCAGCTATTGGGCGGACAATCAGCCCCAGCATTTT.

V and J are TRBV7-2 and TRBJ2-2; a weak D match, TRBD1 (5 bases). This CDR3 contains 14 residues. Looked up from germline, CDR1 is SGHTA and CDR2 is FQGNSA. The V end was cut by 3 bases, the J end by 2 bases, with 7 bases between. The CDR3 bases are TGTGCCAGCAGCTTCAGGGTAAACACCGGGGAGCTGTTTTTT. This translates into CASSFRVNTGELFF.

This clonotype has a handful of counts. The V gene is TRBV12-3 or TRBV12-4, the J gene TRBJ2-7, with TRBD1 matching over 7 bases. The CDR3 length is 13 residues. Losses at the gene ends were 8 bases for V and 3 bases for J; bases not matched to a gene: 7. DNA for the CDR3: TGTGCCAGCGTTAGGGGACAGAGCTACGAGCAGTACTTC. It specifies CASVRGQSYEQYF.

This clonotype was observed a handful of times. V gene TRBV10-3 combines with J gene TRBJ1-2, with D hard to call. From germline, CDR1 is ENHRY and CDR2 SYGVKD. There are 13 residues in the CDR3. The V end lost 8 bases, the J end lost 2 bases, and 12 bases lay between the germline ends. The DNA for the CDR3 is TGTGCCATCGGTGCTCAAGGAAACTATGGCTACACCTTC. Protein: CAIGAQGNYGYTF.

The chain combines TRBV5-1 with TRBJ2-7; 7 bases match TRBD2. The CDR3 extends over 17 amino acids. Germline-derived CDR1 and CDR2 are SGHRS and YFSETQ. The V gene end was trimmed by 3 bases and the J gene end by 2 bases; junction bases not matched to a gene: 14. CDR3 sequence: CASSYLPGRAGTYEQYF. Here the CDR3 DNA reads TGCGCCAGCAGCTACTTACCGGGACGAGCGGGAACCTACGAGCAGTACTTC. Full variable domain (remainder filled in from reference TRBV5-1 and TRBJ2-7): KAGVTQTPRYLIKTRGQQVTLSCSPISGHRSVSWYQQTPGQGLQFLFEYFSETQRNKGNFPGRFSGRQFSNSRSEMNVSTLELGDSALYLCASSYLPGRAGTYEQYFGPGTRLTVT.

J is TRBJ2-5 and V is TRBV5-5; 7 bases match TRBD2. The CDR3 sequence is 14 residues long. Germline V lookup: CDR1 SGHKS, CDR2 YYEKEE (reference sequence). J was trimmed by 7 bases and V by 2 bases; bases with no gene match: 8. Here the CDR3 reads CASSFREVSVTQYF. The DNA for the CDR3 is TGTGCCAGCAGCTTTCGGGAGGTCAGCGTGACCCAGTACTTC.

A word on this clonotype: It may be a read error: a sequence one base away is much more abundant. The chain is built from TRBV12-3 or TRBV12-4 and TRBJ1-5; 10 positions agree with TRBD1. The CDR3 loop spans 15 amino acids. CDR3 in amino acids: CASSLGTGGYQPPHF. CDR3 DNA: TGTGCCAGCAGTTTAGGGACAGGGGGGTATCAGCCCCCGCATTTT.